Detailed here is one T cell receptor beta chain. V lost 0 bases to trimming and J lost 1 base; unmatched junction nucleotides: 12. The CDR3 is 18 amino acids. Germline V CDR1 and CDR2: LNHNV, YYDKDF (reference sequence). 13 Jbeta primers and 60 Vbeta primers were used for the PCR. Libraries were prepared by immunoSEQ multiplex PCR; TCRdb keeps only in-frame clonotypes and omits some of them. The repertoire holds tens of thousands of clones, with less than 80% as singletons. This specimen comes from a study of cytomegalovirus exposure and HLA in healthy donors. Sequenced input: PBMCs. The chain links TRBV15 to TRBJ2-7; 7 bases map to TRBD1. The TCR sequence derives from a man aged 30 to 45 in good health and CMV-seronegative. The CDR3 here is CATSRDNFRTGRSYEQYF. The CDR3 nucleotides read TGTGCCACCAGCAGAGATAATTTCCGGACAGGCCGATCCTACGAGCAGTACTTC.